This T cell receptor (beta chain) was sequenced for a study of blood T cell repertoires in COVID-19. Study-level background: COVID-19 samples, acute and convalescent, were from the United States, Italy and Spain. T cells, B-cell-depleted T cells, or PBMCs supplied cDNA or gDNA.

Sequencing was performed with immunoSEQ multiplex PCR; in TCRdb, only in-frame clones are kept and a portion is missing. The sample holds 70,000 or so clones, around 86% seen once. The CDR3 loop spans 14 amino acids. Germline-derived CDR1 and CDR2 are SGHRS and YFSETQ. Deletions cut 0 bases from V and 3 bases from J, with 8 bases between. The clonotype was recovered from a woman over 75 with active or convalescent COVID-19. The chain couples TRBV5-1 to TRBJ2-3; perhaps TRBD2 as D (6 bases). The sample comprised peripheral blood. CDR3 protein: CASSLALATDTQYF. The CDR3 region has the DNA TGCGCCAGCAGCTTGGCCCTAGCGACAGATACGCAGTATTTT.